This is a list of T cell receptor beta chains from one sample in a study of preoperative IRX-2 immunotherapy in early breast cancer. Data came from immunoSEQ multiplex PCR; TCRdb stores just in-frame clones and leaves some out. The table has tens of thousands of clones, approximately 78% seen once. Source: lymph node tissue, taken after IRX-2 immunotherapy. The receptors here all came from a human donor with breast cancer. Each CDR3 is given with its conserved first and last residue. Each record gives: D gene, V gene, clone size, CDR3 length, J gene, CDR3 DNA, CDR3 protein. The D gene is left open where the match is weak. Not every row has a clone size; where given, it reads once, few, many or a size class.

.,TRBV16,.,16,TRBJ1-5,TGTGCCAGCAGCCAATCTTGGGGGGCGCGGGGCCAGCCCCAGCATTTT,CASSQSWGARGQPQHF
TRBD1,TRBV7-6,.,16,TRBJ1-5,TGTGCCAGCAGCTTCCAGGGGGCAGGGGCCAATCAGCCCCAGCATTTT,CASSFQGAGANQPQHF
.,TRBV28,once,12,TRBJ2-2,TGTGCCAGCAGTTTATGGTCGGGGGAGCTGTTTTTT,CASSLWSGELFF
.,TRBV30,.,12,TRBJ2-1,TGTGCCTGGAGTCGGATGTACAATGAGCAGTTCTTC,CAWSRMYNEQFF
TRBD1,TRBV28,.,15,TRBJ1-6,TGTGCCAGCAGGGGACAGGGGACCTATAATTCACCCCTCCACTTT,CASRGQGTYNSPLHF
.,TRBV6-8,.,14,TRBJ1-1,TGTGCCAGCAGTGGACTGGGGGGCAACACTGAAGCTTTCTTT,CASSGLGGNTEAFF
.,TRBV28,.,14,TRBJ1-4,TGTGCCAGCATCCCACAGGGAAGTATTGAAAAACTGTTTTTT,CASIPQGSIEKLFF
.,TRBV5-1,.,16,TRBJ1-4,TGCGCCAGCAGCTTGTCTTCGACAGGATCTCAGGAAAAACTGTTTTTT,CASSLSSTGSQEKLFF
.,TRBV6-8,.,14,TRBJ1-1,TGTGCCAGCAGTATCGAGGCAGCAAACACTGAAGCTTTCTTT,CASSIEAANTEAFF
.,TRBV4-1,.,16,TRBJ1-2,TGCGCCAGCAGCCAAATGGGAGGACCGGAGAACTATGGCTACACCTTC,CASSQMGGPENYGYTF
.,TRBV7-5,.,14,TRBJ2-1,TGTGCCAGCAGTCTAGCGGGGACTGGTAATGAGCAGTTCTTC,CASSLAGTGNEQFF
.,TRBV6-8,.,17,TRBJ1-5,TGTGCCAGCAGCCCCCCAGGGGCGGTACATAGCAATCAGCCCCAGCATTTT,CASSPPGAVHSNQPQHF
.,TRBV14,.,16,TRBJ1-4,TGTGCCAGCAGCCTTAACTCGGGACCGAAGAATGAAAAACTGTTTTTT,CASSLNSGPKNEKLFF
TRBD1,TRBV6-8,.,14,TRBJ1-3,TGTGCCAGCATAACAGGGGGCAGTGGAAACACCATATATTTT,CASITGGSGNTIYF
TRBD1,TRBV14,.,14,TRBJ2-7,TGTGCCAGCAGCCGGACAGGAAGCTCCTACGAGCAGTACTTC,CASSRTGSSYEQYF
.,TRBV1,.,15,TRBJ2-3,TGCACCAGCAGCCGGCCGACTAATCGCACAGATACGCAGTATTTT,CTSSRPTNRTDTQYF
.,TRBV29-1,few,12,TRBJ2-1,TGCAGCGCTGGGACGGACTACAATGAGCAGTTCTTC,CSAGTDYNEQFF
.,TRBV5-1,.,14,TRBJ1-1,TGCGCCAGCAGCTTCCGGGAAACTAACACTGAAGCTTTCTTT,CASSFRETNTEAFF
.,TRBV28,.,14,TRBJ2-1,TGTGCCAGCAGGGTAAACAGGGACTACAATGAGCAGTTCTTC,CASRVNRDYNEQFF
TRBD1,TRBV15,few,15,TRBJ1-1,TGTGCCACCAGAGAATTGACAGGGGGATACACTGAAGCTTTCTTT,CATRELTGGYTEAFF
.,TRBV9,.,16,TRBJ1-3,TGTGCCAGCAGCTTCGGGCCGAGCCTCTCTGGAAACACCATATATTTT,CASSFGPSLSGNTIYF
.,TRBV5-1,.,14,TRBJ1-1,TGCGCCAGCAGCATTCAGGACACGAACACTGAAGCTTTCTTT,CASSIQDTNTEAFF
.,TRBV29-1,.,14,TRBJ1-4,TGCAGCGTTGAAGACAGGTCCCTCGGGTTTAAGGTGTTTTTT,CSVEDRSLGFKVFF
.,TRBV11-3,.,16,TRBJ1-3,TGTGCCAGCAGCCCGACGGACTTGCTGAATGGAAACACCATATATTTT,CASSPTDLLNGNTIYF
TRBD1,TRBV11-3,few,16,TRBJ1-1,TGTGCCAGCAGCTTAGGGGACAGCCGGCTGAACACTGAAGCTTTCTTT,CASSLGDSRLNTEAFF
.,TRBV6-8,.,12,TRBJ1-1,TGTGCCAGCAGGGAGGTTGGGGCTGAAGCTTTCTTT,CASREVGAEAFF
.,TRBV6-8,.,15,TRBJ1-1,TGTGCCAGCAGTGTATTACCAGGGACGGACACTGAAGCTTTCTTT,CASSVLPGTDTEAFF
.,TRBV30,.,13,TRBJ1-5,TGTGCCTGGAGTGTACCGGACACCCAGCCCCAGCATTTT,CAWSVPDTQPQHF
TRBD2,TRBV2,.,14,TRBJ2-1,TGTGCCAGCAGCCCCAACGGACTAGGGCATGAGCAGTTCTTC,CASSPNGLGHEQFF
.,TRBV25-1,.,14,TRBJ2-5,TGTGCCAGCAGTGAGGGGACCCGCAGGGAGACCCAGTACTTC,CASSEGTRRETQYF
.,TRBV18,.,15,TRBJ1-5,TGTGCCAGCTCACCGAACTCAAATGGGAATCAGCCCCAGCATTTT,CASSPNSNGNQPQHF
.,TRBV18,.,13,TRBJ2-1,TGTGCCAGCTCACCCTTAAGGGGAAATGAGCAGTTCTTC,CASSPLRGNEQFF
.,TRBV11-3,once,14,TRBJ1-5,TGTGCCAGCAGCTTAGAAATGGTAAATCAACCCCAGCATTTT,CASSLEMVNQPQHF
TRBD1,TRBV11-3,.,14,TRBJ1-6,TGTGCCAGCAGCCCACAGGGGGATCTTTCACCCCTCCACTTT,CASSPQGDLSPLHF
.,TRBV19,.,15,TRBJ1-4,TGTGCCAGTAGTATCAACGGAGGAGGTAATGAAAAACTGTTTTTT,CASSINGGGNEKLFF
.,TRBV2,.,13,TRBJ2-3,TGTGCCAGCAAGGAACAGACGACAGATACGCAGTATTTT,CASKEQTTDTQYF
.,TRBV7-5,.,14,TRBJ1-4,TGTGCCAGCAGCGCAACAGGGGTCGATGAAAAACTGTTTTTT,CASSATGVDEKLFF
.,TRBV14,.,14,TRBJ1-2,TGTGCCAGCAGCCAAGGATCAGTACCTGGTGGCTACACCTTC,CASSQGSVPGGYTF
TRBD1,TRBV23-1,.,13,TRBJ2-7,TGCGCCAGCAGCCGGGACAGTTCCTACGAGCAGTACTTC,CASSRDSSYEQYF
.,TRBV5-1,.,14,TRBJ1-6,TGCGCCAGCAGCCTAGACAGGATAGGTTCACCCCTCCACTTT,CASSLDRIGSPLHF
.,TRBV6-8,.,20,TRBJ2-5,TGTGCCAGCAGTTACTCGACTGCACAGGGAGGGTCGGTAAACCAAGAGACCCAGTACTTC,CASSYSTAQGGSVNQETQYF
.,TRBV19,once,14,TRBJ1-4,TGTGCCAGTAGTTTGGACGCAACTAATGAAAAACTGTTTTTT,CASSLDATNEKLFF
.,TRBV30,once,12,TRBJ2-4,TGTGCCTGGAGTGTTGGGGGATTTATTCAGTACTTC,CAWSVGGFIQYF
.,TRBV15,.,14,TRBJ1-5,TGTGCCACCAGCGGAGTGATTAGCAATCAGCCCCAGCATTTT,CATSGVISNQPQHF
.,TRBV5-4,.,16,TRBJ2-1,TGTGCCAGCAGCTTAGAACAGGCGCGCTCCTACAATGAGCAGTTCTTC,CASSLEQARSYNEQFF
TRBD1,TRBV28,.,17,TRBJ1-4,TGTGCCAGCAGTGGACGGAAGGGGGCTAGGTGGGATGAAAAACTGTTTTTT,CASSGRKGARWDEKLFF
TRBD1,TRBV19,.,15,TRBJ1-2,TGTGCCAGTAGTATTGGAGGGGACAGGCCCTATGGCTACACCTTC,CASSIGGDRPYGYTF
.,TRBV19,once,13,TRBJ1-5,TGTGCCAGTAGTATCGCTAGCAATCAGCCCCAGCATTTT,CASSIASNQPQHF
.,TRBV6-8,.,14,TRBJ1-5,TGTGCCAGCAGTCGGACGGGGGGCAATCAGCCCCAGCATTTT,CASSRTGGNQPQHF
.,TRBV29-1,.,12,TRBJ2-2,TGCAGCGTTGCTGGGCCCGGCGGGGAGCTGTTTTTT,CSVAGPGGELFF